Listed below are T cell receptor beta chains from one sample, sequenced in a study of T cell repertoires in cytomegalovirus infection. TCRdb redid the calling of the reads with MiXCR, one entry per CDR3 protein. The sample lists roughly 630,000 distinct CDR3 sequences; 24% were seen once. Material for sequencing was CD8+ T cells from PBMCs. The source is a human donor in good health (CMV status not recorded). Some clones in this sample may be carry-over from other donors' samples. Both conserved end residues are part of each CDR3. A D gene is named only where the DNA matches it firmly. A row's size may be missing; if present it is once, few, many or a size class.

D gene: TRBD1; J gene: TRBJ1-2; V gene: TRBV29-1; clone size: -; CDR3 protein: CSAATTGAEIYGYTF; CDR3 DNA: TGCAGCGCCGCTACGACAGGGGCGGAAATCTATGGCTACACCTTC
D gene: -; J gene: TRBJ2-3; V gene: TRBV6-5; clone size: few; CDR3 protein: CASSYMAETTDTQYF; CDR3 DNA: TGTGCCAGCAGTTACATGGCCGAAACGACAGATACGCAGTATTTT
D gene: -; J gene: TRBJ2-5; V gene: TRBV14; clone size: -; CDR3 protein: CASSPMGHLQETQYF; CDR3 DNA: TGTGCCAGCAGCCCTATGGGACATCTTCAAGAGACCCAGTACTTC
D gene: -; J gene: TRBJ2-7; V gene: TRBV20-1; clone size: few; CDR3 protein: CSATAQVAYEQYF; CDR3 DNA: TGCAGTGCTACGGCTCAGGTGGCTTACGAGCAGTACTTC
D gene: TRBD1; J gene: TRBJ2-1; V gene: TRBV29-1; clone size: once; CDR3 protein: CSVARGYNEQFF; CDR3 DNA: TGCAGCGTTGCCAGGGGGTACAATGAGCAGTTCTTC
D gene: -; J gene: TRBJ1-1; V gene: TRBV7-8; clone size: many; CDR3 protein: CASSLRAREPNTEAFF; CDR3 DNA: TGTGCCAGCAGCTTAAGGGCTCGTGAACCGAACACTGAAGCTTTCTTT
D gene: TRBD1; J gene: TRBJ1-1; V gene: TRBV9; clone size: -; CDR3 protein: CASSVLTGAHTEAFF; CDR3 DNA: TGTGCCAGCAGCGTCCTTACAGGGGCTCACACTGAAGCTTTCTTT
D gene: -; J gene: TRBJ1-6; V gene: TRBV15; clone size: -; CDR3 protein: CATSRDLGDNSPLHF; CDR3 DNA: TGTGCCACCAGCAGAGATCTAGGGGATAATTCACCCCTCCACTTT
D gene: -; J gene: TRBJ2-1; V gene: TRBV27; clone size: -; CDR3 protein: CASSRGARSYNEQFF; CDR3 DNA: TGTGCCAGCAGTAGGGGGGCTAGGTCCTACAATGAGCAGTTCTTC
D gene: -; J gene: TRBJ2-3; V gene: TRBV12-3/TRBV12-4; clone size: many; CDR3 protein: CASKFAVWGDTQYF; CDR3 DNA: TGTGCCAGCAAGTTTGCGGTCTGGGGAGATACGCAGTATTTT
D gene: -; J gene: TRBJ2-1; V gene: TRBV14; clone size: few; CDR3 protein: CASSQEERRGPYNEQFF; CDR3 DNA: TGTGCCAGCAGCCAAGAGGAGAGGCGGGGGCCTTACAATGAGCAGTTCTTC
D gene: TRBD1; J gene: TRBJ1-1; V gene: TRBV6-4; clone size: -; CDR3 protein: CASSADWTGVNTEAFF; CDR3 DNA: TGTGCCAGCAGTGCCGATTGGACAGGGGTGAACACTGAAGCTTTCTTT
D gene: -; J gene: TRBJ2-1; V gene: TRBV5-1; clone size: -; CDR3 protein: CASSLESAADNEQFF; CDR3 DNA: TGCGCCAGCAGCTTGGAGTCCGCCGCGGACAATGAGCAGTTCTTC
D gene: -; J gene: TRBJ1-1; V gene: TRBV6-2/TRBV6-3; clone size: -; CDR3 protein: CASSYDSAEAFF; CDR3 DNA: TGTGCCAGCAGTTACGATAGCGCTGAAGCTTTCTTT
D gene: TRBD2; J gene: TRBJ2-3; V gene: TRBV12-3/TRBV12-4; clone size: few; CDR3 protein: CASSPGTSGFTDTQYF; CDR3 DNA: TGTGCCAGCAGTCCCGGGACTAGCGGGTTCACAGATACGCAGTATTTT
D gene: -; J gene: TRBJ1-1; V gene: TRBV28; clone size: many; CDR3 protein: CASSPSRSRLLLNTEAFF; CDR3 DNA: TGTGCCAGCAGTCCGTCGAGGAGTCGGCTTTTATTGAACACTGAAGCTTTCTTT
D gene: -; J gene: TRBJ2-7; V gene: TRBV14; clone size: -; CDR3 protein: CASSHLRDIEQYF; CDR3 DNA: TGTGCCAGCAGCCACCTAAGGGACATCGAGCAGTACTTC
D gene: -; J gene: TRBJ2-1; V gene: TRBV25-1; clone size: -; CDR3 protein: CASSENLHNEQFF; CDR3 DNA: TGTGCCAGCAGTGAGAATCTGCACAATGAGCAGTTCTTC
D gene: -; J gene: TRBJ1-1; V gene: TRBV19; clone size: -; CDR3 protein: CASSIRVNTEAFF; CDR3 DNA: TGTGCCAGTAGTATCCGGGTGAACACTGAAGCTTTCTTT
D gene: -; J gene: TRBJ2-3; V gene: TRBV7-2; clone size: many; CDR3 protein: CASSLDETWQNWGTDTQYF; CDR3 DNA: TGTGCCAGCAGCTTAGACGAGACCTGGCAAAATTGGGGCACAGATACGCAGTATTTT
D gene: -; J gene: TRBJ2-1; V gene: TRBV6-5; clone size: -; CDR3 protein: CASSYGVGNEQFF; CDR3 DNA: TGTGCCAGCAGTTACGGGGTGGGTAATGAGCAGTTCTTC
D gene: -; J gene: TRBJ1-1; V gene: TRBV19; clone size: many; CDR3 protein: CASSATIRGTEAFF; CDR3 DNA: TGTGCCAGTAGCGCAACGATCAGGGGCACTGAAGCTTTCTTT
D gene: -; J gene: TRBJ2-6; V gene: TRBV7-8; clone size: many; CDR3 protein: CASSLIGAGANVLTF; CDR3 DNA: TGTGCCAGCAGCTTAATAGGGGCTGGGGCCAACGTCCTGACTTTC
D gene: -; J gene: TRBJ2-1; V gene: TRBV6-6; clone size: -; CDR3 protein: CASSYPRDGGNMMFSSYNEQFF; CDR3 DNA: TGTGCCAGCAGTTACCCTCGGGACGGAGGGAACATGATGTTTAGCTCCTACAATGAGCAGTTCTTC
D gene: -; J gene: TRBJ2-1; V gene: TRBV7-3; clone size: many; CDR3 protein: CASSYGVNTYNEQFF; CDR3 DNA: TGTGCCAGCAGCTATGGGGTAAACACCTACAATGAGCAGTTCTTC
D gene: TRBD1; J gene: TRBJ2-2; V gene: TRBV20-1; clone size: few; CDR3 protein: CSAGDRDTGELFF; CDR3 DNA: TGCAGTGCTGGCGACAGGGACACCGGGGAGCTGTTTTTT
D gene: -; J gene: TRBJ2-1; V gene: TRBV7-2; clone size: many; CDR3 protein: CASSLAGLRDEQFF; CDR3 DNA: TGTGCCAGCAGCTTAGCGGGCTTAAGGGATGAGCAGTTCTTC
D gene: TRBD1; J gene: TRBJ1-1; V gene: TRBV7-8; clone size: many; CDR3 protein: CASSSRTGGLNTEAFF; CDR3 DNA: TGTGCCAGCAGCAGTCGGACAGGGGGCTTGAACACTGAAGCTTTCTTT
D gene: -; J gene: TRBJ2-5; V gene: TRBV28; clone size: -; CDR3 protein: CASRDDSYETQYF; CDR3 DNA: TGTGCCAGCAGGGACGACAGTTACGAGACCCAGTACTTC
D gene: -; J gene: TRBJ2-2; V gene: TRBV6-5; clone size: -; CDR3 protein: CASIPGAENTGELFF; CDR3 DNA: TGTGCCAGCATACCCGGGGCAGAAAACACCGGGGAGCTGTTTTTT
D gene: -; J gene: TRBJ2-3; V gene: TRBV29-1; clone size: few; CDR3 protein: CSVEDYWGNTDTQYF; CDR3 DNA: TGCAGCGTTGAAGATTACTGGGGAAACACAGATACGCAGTATTTT
D gene: -; J gene: TRBJ2-4; V gene: TRBV23-1; clone size: few; CDR3 protein: CASNQAVVNIQYF; CDR3 DNA: TGCGCCAGCAATCAAGCAGTAGTGAACATTCAGTACTTC
D gene: -; J gene: TRBJ1-1; V gene: TRBV28; clone size: -; CDR3 protein: CASSFPGLSGVEAFF; CDR3 DNA: TGTGCCAGCAGTTTTCCCGGCCTGTCAGGAGTGGAAGCTTTCTTT
D gene: -; J gene: TRBJ1-2; V gene: TRBV20-1; clone size: once; CDR3 protein: CSALGEGYYGYTF; CDR3 DNA: TGCAGTGCTCTTGGGGAGGGGTACTATGGCTACACCTTC
D gene: TRBD1; J gene: TRBJ2-1; V gene: TRBV29-1; clone size: few; CDR3 protein: CSVEGDSLYNEQFF; CDR3 DNA: TGCAGCGTTGAGGGGGACAGCTTATACAATGAGCAGTTCTTC